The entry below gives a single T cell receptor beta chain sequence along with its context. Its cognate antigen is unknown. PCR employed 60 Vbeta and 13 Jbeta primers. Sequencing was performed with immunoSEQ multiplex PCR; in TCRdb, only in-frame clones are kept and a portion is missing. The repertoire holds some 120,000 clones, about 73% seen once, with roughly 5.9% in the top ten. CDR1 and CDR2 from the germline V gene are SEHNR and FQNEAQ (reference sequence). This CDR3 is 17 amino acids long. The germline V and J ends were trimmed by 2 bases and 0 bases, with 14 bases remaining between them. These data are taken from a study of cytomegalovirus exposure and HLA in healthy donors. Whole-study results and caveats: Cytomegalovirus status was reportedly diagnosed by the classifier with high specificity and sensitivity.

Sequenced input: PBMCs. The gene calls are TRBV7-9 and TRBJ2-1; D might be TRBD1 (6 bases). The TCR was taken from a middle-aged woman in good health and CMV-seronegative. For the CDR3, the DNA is TGTGCCAGCAGCTTAATGGGGGCCCTAAGCTCCTACAATGAGCAGTTCTTC. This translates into CASSLMGALSSYNEQFF.